This T cell receptor beta chain emerged from a study of shared clonotypes between healthy human individuals. About this clone itself: Its antigen is not known.

This CDR3 comprises 16 residues. Trimming removed 1 base at V and 7 bases at J, with 16 bases between. Germline V gives CDR1 SGHAT, CDR2 FQNNGV. Deep was the level used in running the assay. The data were produced by immunoSEQ multiplex PCR, yet TCRdb's version contains in-frame clones alone and is incomplete. The table lists about 2 million clones, about 95% of them singletons, with 0.1% to 0.15% in the top ten. Findings and caveats of the study: For naive CD4 cells, 4.5% to 6.5% of clonotypes were shared across a handful of donors. It was expected that sequencing depth would affect clonotype sharing among donors. Lower generation probabilities were found for non-shared clonotypes than for those shared by all four donors.

The sequenced sample was naive CD4+ T cells sorted from blood. Subset noted: CD45RA+ positively selected. This chain uses TRBV11-2 with TRBJ1-4; a weak D match, TRBD1 (6 bases). The TCR originated in a man between 18 and 29 years old in good health. For the CDR3, the DNA is TGTGCCAGCAGCTTAGTTACAGGGATCGGATTTGAAAAACTGTTTTTT. This translates into CASSLVTGIGFEKLFF.